This T cell receptor beta chain originates from a study of blood T cell repertoires in COVID-19 (dated by TCRdb to 2020 to 2021). At the level of the whole study: Collaborator samples came from the United States, Italy and Spain and covered acute and convalescent phases of COVID-19. The material from the prospective study consisted of cDNA or gDNA derived from T cells, B-cell-depleted T cells, or PBMCs. Deeply sampled blood TCRbeta repertoires from subjects exposed to, actively infected with, or recovered from COVID-19 were included in the dataset. A freely available public database, intended as a resource for researchers studying the immune response to SARS-CoV-2, is where the repertoires were released. The samples were drawn from the first 160 participants of the ongoing ImmuneRACE study and from 950 to 1,500 subjects provided by 6 global collaborators. Nearly every sample came with metadata listing a de-identified subject ID, COVID-19 status, age in years and sex. HLA class I and class II types, where available, came from metadata supplied by the sample provider rather than from assay-based typing.

TCRbeta CDR3 regions were amplified from genomic DNA using the immunoSEQ Assay, a bias-controlled multiplex PCR. In the source study's methods: Nucleated cell counts per sample were estimated from amplification of reference gene primers within the assay. Sequence reads were collapsed and filtered to measure the absolute abundance of every unique TCRbeta CDR3 rearrangement. For each sample, productive Simpson clonality was calculated as the square root of Simpson's diversity index over productive rearrangements. TCRdb obtained this table from immuneACCESS and retained in-frame rearrangements with V and J assigned. These tables miss some clones; where compared with another copy, unresolved V genes account for less than half of the shortfall, and the remainder is unexplained. The DNA gave D and trimming, while V, J and clone size come from that table. The sample yields 55,000 or so clones; 87% were counted once. In total, the top ten clones hold roughly 3.6% of the sample.

One collaborating source in Seattle enrolled patients while the patients were actively infected and followed the patients over time throughout the course of disease. Whole blood was collected in K2EDTA tubes by collaborating institutions according to the institutions' own protocols. Collaborator samples were shipped for TCRbeta analysis as frozen whole blood, isolated PBMCs, or DNA extracted from either sample type. Results the study describes overall, beyond this receptor: The amount of clinical and demographic metadata varied by source and participant and was provided uncurated.

Turning to this clone: Which antigen it targets is not known. No much larger clone exists at a distance of one base, and base qualities are not known.

The sample was peripheral blood. The TCR comes from a man aged 40-55 years with COVID-19, enrolled during active disease.

The base sequence is TGTGCCTGGAGTAAACGGCAGGGAGGTTTCATAGATACGCAGTATTTT. Translated, it gives CAWSKRQGGFIDTQYF. Recombination linked TRBV30 to TRBJ2-3; the D gene is perhaps TRBD2, from 6 matching bases. The CDR3 runs 16 amino acids, cysteine and phenylalanine included. Only the CDR3 portion is preserved as DNA: 48 bases, with reading frame beginning at the first base. CDR1 is given as GTSNPN and CDR2 as SVGIG, both from the germline V gene (reference sequence). Trimming takes 2 bases from V and 5 bases from J, and the germline ends sit 20 bases apart.